The clone carrying this T cell receptor (beta chain) was found once. As processed by the authors: Estimation of nucleated cell counts relied on the amplification of reference gene primers. Using immunoSEQ multiplex PCR, the repertoire was profiled, and TCRdb retains in-frame clones only, with some absent. The DNA was the basis for D and trimming; V, J and clone size are from that table. The table records 25,000 to 30,000 clones, around 87% of them present only once. This entry is derived from a study of blood T cell repertoires in COVID-19. Study-level information: T cells, B-cell-depleted T cells, or PBMCs provided the cDNA or gDNA that served as material.

Germline V gene lookup returns CDR1 LGHDT and CDR2 YNNKEL (reference sequence). The germline V and J ends were trimmed by 3 bases and 7 bases, with 13 bases remaining between them. The CDR3 has 14 residues. The rearrangement joins TRBV3-1 (or the pseudogene TRBV3-2) to TRBJ1-5; unclear D gene. This TCR was sampled from a human donor in a cohort sampled during active COVID-19. Input material: peripheral blood. The CDR3 coding sequence is TGTGCCAGCAGCCAGGTCCTAGCGGACCAGCCCCAGCATTTT. It yields the protein CASSQVLADQPQHF.